A single T cell receptor (beta chain) is shown here with its context. The data belong to a study of blood T cell repertoires in COVID-19. This table comes from immunoSEQ multiplex PCR, and its TCRdb copy is limited to in-frame clones, with some not included. The table shows approximately 28,000 clones, with around 92% occurring only once. The clonotype originates from an older woman with COVID-19, enrolled during active disease. Sequences were obtained from peripheral blood.

The CDR3 loop is CASSLTLKNTEAFF. CDR3 DNA: TGTGCCAGCAGTTTAACTCTCAAAAACACTGAAGCTTTCTTT. This chain links TRBV27 with TRBJ1-1, with D uncertain. The germline V and J ends were trimmed by 2 bases and 2 bases, with 9 bases remaining between them. The CDR3 is 14 residues long. CDR1 MNHEY and CDR2 SMNVEV come from the germline V gene (reference sequence).